One and the same sample provided the 21 T cell receptor beta chains below, sequenced in a study of blood T cell repertoires in COVID-19. Method: immunoSEQ multiplex PCR; TCRdb's copy keeps in-frame clones and lacks some. The sample lists approximately 350,000 clones; roughly 90% were seen once. The sample comprised peripheral blood. The receptors derive from a woman aged 65 to 85 with COVID-19, enrolled during active disease.

The V call is TRBV29-1, the J call TRBJ1-2; D may be TRBD1 (5 bases). Trimming left V 6 bases short and J 2 bases short, with 10 bases between. This CDR3 is built from 12 residues. Germline CDR1 reads SQVTM; CDR2 reads ANQGSEA. DNA of the CDR3: TGCAGCGTCTCCGCAGGGAACTATGGCTACACCTTC. This sequence encodes CSVSAGNYGYTF.

This clone occurred once. The chain joins TRBV27 to TRBJ1-1; possibly TRBD1 for D (6 bases). The V end lost 5 bases, the J end lost 5 bases, and 21 bases lay between the germline ends. The CDR3 loop spans 16 amino acids. Germline V CDR1 and CDR2: MNHEY, SMNVEV (reference sequence). The CDR3 reads CASSRPGTMMTTEAFF. As DNA, the CDR3 is TGTGCCAGCAGTCGACCCGGGACAATGATGACAACTGAAGCTTTCTTT.

Written as DNA, the CDR3 is TGTGCCAGCAGCGTAGCAGGGGTGGTGGATAGTGAGCAGTTCTTC. It translates to CASSVAGVVDSEQFF. The chain couples TRBV9 to TRBJ2-1; D is possibly TRBD1 (6 bases). CDR1 is SGDLS and CDR2 is YYNGEE in the germline V gene. CDR3 length: 15 residues. V lost 0 bases and J 9 bases, leaving 16 bases between the germline ends.

The V call is TRBV30, the J call TRBJ1-1; D perhaps matches TRBD1 (5 bases). There are 13 residues in the CDR3. V lost 2 bases to trimming and J lost 4 bases, with 11 bases between them. Germline CDR1 GTSNPN, CDR2 SVGIG (reference sequence). The CDR3 here is CAWSRSGGTEAFF. In nucleotides, the CDR3 is TGTGCCTGGAGTAGGTCGGGGGGCACTGAAGCTTTCTTT.

The V gene is TRBV7-9, the J gene TRBJ2-3; no reliable D call. CDR1 is SEHNR, CDR2 FQNEAQ, per germline (reference sequence). The CDR3 has 14 amino acids. With 5 bases removed from V and 2 bases from J, the gap between germline ends came to 11 bases. The CDR3 DNA sequence: TGTGCCAGCAGCACCCGACTGGACACAGATACGCAGTATTTT. As protein: CASSTRLDTDTQYF.

V and J are TRBV29-1 and TRBJ1-2, with TRBD1 matching over 9 bases. Germline V gene data show CDR1 as SQVTM and CDR2 as ANQGSEA. CDR3 size: 13 residues. V dropped 7 bases and J dropped 6; count of bases not matched to a gene: 9. For the CDR3, the DNA is TGCAGCGGGGGACAGGGAGAGGGAAATGGCTACACCTTC. It codes for CSGGQGEGNGYTF.

This clone was observed a few times. V and J are TRBV5-6 and TRBJ1-3; a weak D match, TRBD1 (6 bases). Looked up from germline, CDR1 is SGHDT and CDR2 is YYEEEE. This CDR3 is built from 17 residues. With 1 base removed from V and 2 bases from J, the gap between germline ends came to 16 bases. This CDR3 is CASSLKPGHVAGNTIYF. CDR3 coding DNA: TGTGCCAGCAGCTTGAAACCGGGACATGTCGCTGGAAACACCATATATTTT.

V is TRBV24-1 and J is TRBJ2-7, with a tentative D call TRBD2 (6 bases). The length of the CDR3 is 12 residues. The V end lost 6 bases, the J end lost 7 bases, and 12 bases lay between the germline ends. CDR1 and CDR2 from the germline V gene are KGHDR and SFDVKD. The CDR3 is CATSSRGREQYF. The CDR3 DNA reads as TGTGCCACCAGTAGCCGGGGGAGGGAGCAGTACTTC.

CDR3 region: CASGRGRTGELFF. The CDR3, as DNA: TGTGCCAGCGGTAGGGGGAGAACCGGGGAGCTGTTTTTT. The chain links TRBV27 to TRBJ2-2; TRBD1 might be the D (6 bases). There are 13 residues in the CDR3. Germline V gene sequence: CDR1 MNHEY, CDR2 SMNVEV (reference sequence). V was pared by 8 bases and J by 5 bases, with 12 bases between.

This chain uses TRBV28 with TRBJ1-4, with D perhaps matching TRBD1 (5 bases). Germline lookup yields CDR1 MDHEN and CDR2 SYDVKM. CDR3 size: 12 residues. With 6 bases removed from V and 5 bases from J, the gap between germline ends came to 7 bases. The CDR3 bases are TGTGCCAGCAGGGCAGGGAATGAAAAACTGTTTTTT. As protein: CASRAGNEKLFF.

The rearrangement uses TRBV28 and TRBJ1-5; TRBD1 agrees at 7 bases. In germline, CDR1 is MDHEN, CDR2 SYDVKM. The CDR3 length is 14 residues. V gave up 7 bases and J gave up 6 bases; unmatched junction bases: 9. DNA for the CDR3: TGTGCCAGCATTTCAGGGACAGAAGGTCAGCCCCAGCATTTT. Its translation is CASISGTEGQPQHF.

The rearrangement links TRBV10-3 to TRBJ2-5; TRBD2 aligns across 7 bases. V shed 11 bases and J 3 bases; nucleotides not matched to a gene: 12. The germline V gene encodes CDR1 ENHRY and CDR2 SYGVKD. The length of the CDR3 is 14 residues. The DNA of the CDR3 is TGTGCCGCCCAGGTAACTAGCGCTAAAGAGACCCAGTACTTC. It is translated as CAAQVTSAKETQYF.

V usage is TRBV6-5 and J usage is TRBJ1-1; D is possibly TRBD1 (6 bases). This CDR3 contains 16 residues. V lost 0 bases to trimming and J lost 1 base, with 12 bases between them. Germline loops: CDR1 MNHEY, CDR2 SVGAGI. CDR3 in amino acids: CASSYSSRGGNTEAFF. For the CDR3, the DNA is TGTGCCAGCAGTTACTCGTCAAGGGGGGGGAACACTGAAGCTTTCTTT.

This sequence joins TRBV6-6 and TRBJ1-2; D is ambiguous. Between the trimmed V and J ends, which lost 5 bases and 7 bases, there was a span of 11 bases. Germline CDR1 and CDR2: MNHNY and SVGAGI (reference sequence). CDR3 length equals 12 residues. DNA of the CDR3: TGTGCCAGCAGTCAGACTAGCTCTGGCTACACCTTC. Its protein product is CASSQTSSGYTF.

This clone was seen just once. The gene calls are TRBV28 and TRBJ1-2; weak D call: TRBD1 (5 bases). This CDR3 has 14 amino acids. Germline V gives CDR1 MDHEN, CDR2 SYDVKM. V lost 2 bases and J 7 bases, leaving 14 bases between the germline ends. CDR3 residues: CASSLDSRILGYTF. The CDR3 nucleotides are TGTGCCAGCAGTTTAGACAGCAGAATCCTTGGCTACACCTTC.

A few counts support this clone. The V and J genes are TRBV12-3 or TRBV12-4 and TRBJ1-2, with D tentatively TRBD1 (5 bases). The germline V and J ends were trimmed by 3 bases and 5 bases, with 10 bases remaining between them. This CDR3 region has 13 residues. CDR3 residues: CASSFGTAYGYTF. In DNA, the CDR3 is TGTGCCAGCAGTTTTGGGACTGCATATGGCTACACCTTC.

In DNA, the CDR3 is TGTGCCAGTAAAGTGCGGGCGGATTCTAACTATGGCTACACCTTC. Translating it yields CASKVRADSNYGYTF. This chain joins TRBV19 and TRBJ1-2; no firm D call. Per the germline V gene, CDR1 is LNHDA and CDR2 is SQIVND (reference sequence). Trimming took off 7 bases at V and 0 bases at J, with 15 bases between the two ends. The CDR3 length is 15 residues.

This chain joins TRBV4-3 and TRBJ1-4; 10 bases map to TRBD1. V shed 1 base and J 2 bases; nucleotides not matched to a gene: 1. Germline loops: CDR1 LGHNA, CDR2 YSLEER. The CDR3 has 16 amino acids. In nucleotides, the CDR3 is TGCGCCAGCAGCCAAGGGGACAGGGGCACTAATGAAAAACTGTTTTTT. It codes for CASSQGDRGTNEKLFF.

The chain recombines TRBV4-3 with TRBJ2-4, with TRBD1 matching 9 bases. Germline V lookup: CDR1 LGHNA, CDR2 YSLEER. The trim removed 4 bases at V and 8 bases at J, leaving 6 bases unmatched. The CDR3 is 14 amino acids. In DNA, the CDR3 is TGCGCCAGCAGCCCAGCGACAGGGGGGGACATTCAGTACTTC. Translating it yields CASSPATGGDIQYF.

There are a few counts of this clone. V usage is TRBV30 and J usage is TRBJ1-4; 9 nucleotides match TRBD1. The CDR3 spans 15 residues. Germline lookup yields CDR1 GTSNPN and CDR2 SVGIG (reference sequence). V shed 2 bases and J 2 bases; nucleotides not matched to a gene: 3. The CDR3 sequence is CAWSTGTGTNEKLFF. The CDR3 DNA is TGTGCCTGGAGTACCGGGACAGGGACTAATGAAAAACTGTTTTTT.

To note about this clone: The same CDR3 can be traced to other DNA sequences in this sample. The chain couples TRBV7-2 to TRBJ2-2; 14 bases align to TRBD2. This CDR3 has 16 amino acids. Germline CDR1 reads SGHTA; CDR2 reads FQGNSA. After removal of 1 base from V and 5 bases from J, the junction contained 0 bases not matched to a gene. The CDR3 DNA is TGTGCCAGCAGCTTAGGACTAGCGGGGGGGACCGGGGAGCTGTTTTTT. It is translated as CASSLGLAGGTGELFF.